The 10 T cell receptor beta chains reported below all come from one sample, sequenced in a study of human T cells and chemical hapten exposure. Specified time point: patch test 2, 6 weeks after DPC sensitization. Stated treatment: therapeutic diphenylcyclopropenone sensitization with weekly scalp DPC. TCRdb ran MiXCR on the RACE reads and lists one entry per CDR3 protein. The data hold 330,000 or so distinct CDR3 sequences, with more than 5% observed a single time. The sample here was whole blood, taken in connection with sensitization to the hapten diphenylcyclopropenone (DPC). These receptors were taken from a woman under 30 with alopecia areata. Some clones in this sample may be carry-over from other donors' samples.

This clonotype has ten or more counts. The rearrangement links TRBV28 to TRBJ1-6; D is unresolved. V lost 1 base, J lost 9 bases, and 10 bases lay in between. The germline CDR1 and CDR2 sequences are MDHEN and SYDVKM. The CDR3 loop spans 14 amino acids. CDR3 protein: CASSLSQYPSPLHF. CDR3 in DNA: TGTGCCAGCAGTTTATCACAGTATCCTTCACCCCTCCACTTT.

This clonotype was recorded at least ten times. The chain links TRBV7-3 to TRBJ1-6; 7 bases agree with TRBD1. CDR3 size: 14 residues. V lost 5 bases to trimming and J lost 8 bases; unmatched junction nucleotides: 6. Per the germline V gene, CDR1 is SGHTA and CDR2 is FQGTGA. The CDR3 nucleotides read TGTGCCAGCAGCCGACAGGGTAGCGATTCACCCCTCCACTTT. Translated: CASSRQGSDSPLHF.

The rearrangement links TRBV20-1 to TRBJ2-5, with D perhaps given as TRBD1 or TRBD2 (5 bases each). Per germline, CDR1 DFQATT and CDR2 SNEGSKA (reference sequence). This CDR3 is built from 14 residues. V lost 0 bases and J lost 1, with 9 bases in between. The CDR3 nucleotides read TGCAGTGCTAGAGATGGGGGACCCCAAGAGACCCAGTACTTC. This gives the protein CSARDGGPQETQYF.

V usage is TRBV28 and J usage is TRBJ2-1; D is tentatively TRBD1 or TRBD2 (5 bases each). Germline CDR1 and CDR2: MDHEN and SYDVKM. CDR3 length: 17 amino acids. Trimming removed 6 bases at V and 8 bases at J, with 26 bases between. The CDR3 DNA reads as TGTGCCAGCAGCCAACCAGCCCATGGTCGGGGCACGGATGAGCAGTTCTTC. This sequence encodes CASSQPAHGRGTDEQFF.

The table lists this clonotype with a few counts. The chain couples TRBV6-5 to TRBJ1-1; D perhaps matches TRBD1 (6 bases). V dropped 0 bases and J dropped 5 bases, with 16 bases sitting between them. Germline V gene sequence: CDR1 MNHEY, CDR2 SVGAGI. This CDR3 is built from 16 residues. CDR3 nucleotide sequence: TGTGCCAGCAGTTACTCGTTCGACCAAGGGGGGACTGAAGCTTTCTTT. Translating gives CASSYSFDQGGTEAFF.

Only a few counts were recorded for this clonotype. The chain uses TRBV15 and TRBJ1-2; the match to TRBD1 covers 7 bases. Trimming at V came to 3 bases and at J to 6 bases, leaving 10 bases not matched to a gene. Germline loops: CDR1 LNHNV, CDR2 YYDKDF (reference sequence). The CDR3 runs to 15 residues. DNA for the CDR3: TGTGCCACCAGCAGGATACCAGGGGGGGAAGATGGCTACACCTTC. It is translated as CATSRIPGGEDGYTF.

This clonotype appeared many times. This sequence joins TRBV10-3 and TRBJ1-3; D is undetermined. Germline V gene lookup returns CDR1 ENHRY and CDR2 SYGVKD. The CDR3 has 14 residues. Trimming shortened V by 2 bases and J by 2 bases, and 7 bases separated the two germline ends. The chain's CDR3 is CAISEGETGNTIYF. CDR3 coding DNA: TGTGCCATCAGTGAGGGGGAAACTGGAAACACCATATATTTT.

The sample holds many counts of this clonotype. The rearrangement links TRBV19 to TRBJ1-5; D remains ambiguous. Trimming took 4 bases from V and 0 from J, leaving 16 bases between them. The CDR3 has 17 amino acids. CDR1 and CDR2 (germline): LNHDA, SQIVND (reference sequence). The CDR3 DNA sequence: TGTGCCAGTAGTAAGAGCTCCGGGCAGTATAGCAATCAGCCCCAGCATTTT. This encodes CASSKSSGQYSNQPQHF.

This clonotype was seen at least ten times. The chain is built from TRBV7-9 and TRBJ1-6; no firm D call. V was shortened by 3 bases and J by 6 bases, with 3 bases between the two germline ends. Per the germline V gene, CDR1 is SEHNR and CDR2 is FQNEAQ (reference sequence). This CDR3 contains 12 residues. The CDR3 region is CASSFINSPLHF. CDR3 in DNA: TGTGCCAGCAGCTTTATTAATTCACCCCTCCACTTT.

The chain's CDR3 is CASSPLDTITDTQYF. CDR3 bases: TGTGCCAGCTCACCACTGGACACCATCACAGATACGCAGTATTTT. The chain links TRBV18 to TRBJ2-3; a weak D match, TRBD1 (5 bases). Germline V CDR1 and CDR2: KGHSH, LQKENI. The V end lost 1 base, the J end lost 2 bases, and 10 bases lay between the germline ends. The CDR3 is made up of 15 amino acids. Full variable domain (missing parts from reference TRBV18 and TRBJ2-3): NAGVMQNPRHLVRRRGQEARLRCSPMKGHSHVYWYRQLPEEGLKFMVYLQKENIIDESGMPKERFSAEFPKEGPSILRIQQVVRGDSAAYFCASSPLDTITDTQYFGPGTRLTVL.